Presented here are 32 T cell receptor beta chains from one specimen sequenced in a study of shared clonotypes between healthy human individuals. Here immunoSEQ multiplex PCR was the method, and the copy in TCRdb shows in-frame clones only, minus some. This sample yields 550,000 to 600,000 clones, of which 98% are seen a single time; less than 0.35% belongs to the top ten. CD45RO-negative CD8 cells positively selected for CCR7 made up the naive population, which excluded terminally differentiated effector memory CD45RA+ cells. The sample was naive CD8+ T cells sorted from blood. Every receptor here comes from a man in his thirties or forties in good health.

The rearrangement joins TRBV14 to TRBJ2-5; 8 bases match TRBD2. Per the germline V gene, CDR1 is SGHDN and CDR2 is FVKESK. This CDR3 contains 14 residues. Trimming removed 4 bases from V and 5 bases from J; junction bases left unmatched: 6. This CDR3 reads CASSLSGSGETQYF. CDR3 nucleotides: TGTGCCAGCAGCCTGAGCGGGAGTGGGGAGACCCAGTACTTC.

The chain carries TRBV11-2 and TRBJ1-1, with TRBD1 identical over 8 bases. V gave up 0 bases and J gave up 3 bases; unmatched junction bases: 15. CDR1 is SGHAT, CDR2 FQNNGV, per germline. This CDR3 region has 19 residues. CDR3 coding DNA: TGTGCCAGCAGCTTAGACGGGTGGGGGGACAGGTCGGTCTACACTGAAGCTTTCTTT. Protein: CASSLDGWGDRSVYTEAFF.

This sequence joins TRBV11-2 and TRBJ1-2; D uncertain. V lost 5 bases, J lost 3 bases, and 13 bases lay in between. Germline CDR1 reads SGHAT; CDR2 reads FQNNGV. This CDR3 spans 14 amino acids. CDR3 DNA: TGTGCCAGCAGCCAGCTTGACGCCCACTATGGCTACACCTTC. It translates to CASSQLDAHYGYTF.

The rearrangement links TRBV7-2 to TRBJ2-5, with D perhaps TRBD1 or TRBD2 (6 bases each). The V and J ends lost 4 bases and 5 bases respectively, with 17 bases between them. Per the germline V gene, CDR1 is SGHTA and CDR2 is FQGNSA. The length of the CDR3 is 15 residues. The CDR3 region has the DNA TGTGCCAGCAGCTATTGGGGGGCCGAGGAGGAGACCCAGTACTTC. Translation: CASSYWGAEEETQYF.

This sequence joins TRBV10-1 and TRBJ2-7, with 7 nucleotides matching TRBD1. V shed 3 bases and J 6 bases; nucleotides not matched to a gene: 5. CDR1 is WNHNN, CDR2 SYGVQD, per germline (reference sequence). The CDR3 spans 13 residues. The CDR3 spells CASSDGTAPEQYF. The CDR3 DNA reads TGCGCCAGCAGTGACGGGACAGCCCCCGAGCAGTACTTC.

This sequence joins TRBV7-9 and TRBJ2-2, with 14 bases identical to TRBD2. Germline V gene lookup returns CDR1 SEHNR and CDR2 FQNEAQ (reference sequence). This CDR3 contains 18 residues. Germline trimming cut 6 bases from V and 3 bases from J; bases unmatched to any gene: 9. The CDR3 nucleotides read TGTGCCAGCAGGCCTGGGACTAGCGGGAGAGGGGACACCGGGGAGCTGTTTTTT. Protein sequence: CASRPGTSGRGDTGELFF.

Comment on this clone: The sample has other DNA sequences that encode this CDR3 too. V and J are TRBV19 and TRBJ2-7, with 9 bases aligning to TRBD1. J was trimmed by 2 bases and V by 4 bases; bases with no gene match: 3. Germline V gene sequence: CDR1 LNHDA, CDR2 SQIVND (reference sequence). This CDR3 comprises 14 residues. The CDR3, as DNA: TGTGCCAGTAGTACCCGGGACAGGGCCTACGAGCAGTACTTC. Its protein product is CASSTRDRAYEQYF.

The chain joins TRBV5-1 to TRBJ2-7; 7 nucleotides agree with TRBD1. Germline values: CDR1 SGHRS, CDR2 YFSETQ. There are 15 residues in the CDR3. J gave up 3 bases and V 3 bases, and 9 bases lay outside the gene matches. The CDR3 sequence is CASSSRQGTGYEQYF. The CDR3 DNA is TGCGCCAGCAGCTCGCGACAGGGTACTGGCTACGAGCAGTACTTC.

CDR3 sequence reads: CSVGEQVEAFF. The CDR3, as DNA: TGCAGCGTAGGTGAACAGGTTGAAGCTTTCTTT. The V call is TRBV29-1, the J call TRBJ1-1; perhaps TRBD1 as D (5 bases). Trimming stripped 6 bases from V and 7 bases from J, with 12 bases between. Looked up from germline, CDR1 is SQVTM and CDR2 is ANQGSEA. The CDR3 contains 11 residues.

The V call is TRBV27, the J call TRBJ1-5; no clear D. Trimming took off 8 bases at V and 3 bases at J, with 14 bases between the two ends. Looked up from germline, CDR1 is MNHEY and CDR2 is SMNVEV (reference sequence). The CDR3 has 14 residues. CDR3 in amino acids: CASSPLGYNQPQHF. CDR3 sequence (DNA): TGTGCCAGCTCTCCGCTAGGATACAATCAGCCCCAGCATTTT.

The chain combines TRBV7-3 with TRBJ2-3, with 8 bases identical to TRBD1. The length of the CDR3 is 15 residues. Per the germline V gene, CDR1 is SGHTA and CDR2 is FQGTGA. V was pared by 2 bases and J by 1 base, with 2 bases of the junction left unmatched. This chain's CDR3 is CASSLGGQGTDTQYF. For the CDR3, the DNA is TGTGCCAGCAGCTTAGGGGGACAGGGCACAGATACGCAGTATTTT.

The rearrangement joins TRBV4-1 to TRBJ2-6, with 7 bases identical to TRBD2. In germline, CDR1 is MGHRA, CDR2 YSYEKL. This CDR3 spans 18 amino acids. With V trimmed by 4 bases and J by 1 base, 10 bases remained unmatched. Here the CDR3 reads CASSPPSWGGSGANVLTF. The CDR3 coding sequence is TGCGCCAGCAGCCCCCCCTCCTGGGGGGGATCTGGGGCCAACGTCCTGACTTTC.

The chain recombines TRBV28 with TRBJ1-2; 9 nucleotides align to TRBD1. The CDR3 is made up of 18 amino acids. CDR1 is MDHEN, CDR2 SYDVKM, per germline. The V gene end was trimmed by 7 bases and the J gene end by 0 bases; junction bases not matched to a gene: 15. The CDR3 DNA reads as TGTGCCAGCACGTTCCCAATGGGGACAGGGAAAGCTAACTATGGCTACACCTTC. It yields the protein CASTFPMGTGKANYGYTF.

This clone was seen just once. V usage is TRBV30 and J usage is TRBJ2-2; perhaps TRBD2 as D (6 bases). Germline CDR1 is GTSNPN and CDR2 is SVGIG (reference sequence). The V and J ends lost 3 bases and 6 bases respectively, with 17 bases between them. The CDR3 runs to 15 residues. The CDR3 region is CAWRGEGGLPGELFF. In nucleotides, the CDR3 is TGTGCCTGGAGAGGTGAGGGAGGCCTCCCCGGGGAGCTGTTTTTT.

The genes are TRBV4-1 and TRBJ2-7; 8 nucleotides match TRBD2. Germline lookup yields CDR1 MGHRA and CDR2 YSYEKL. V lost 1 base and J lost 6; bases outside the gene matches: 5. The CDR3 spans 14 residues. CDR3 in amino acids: CASSQAGLVAEQYF. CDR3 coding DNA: TGCGCCAGCAGCCAAGCGGGACTAGTAGCCGAGCAGTACTTC.

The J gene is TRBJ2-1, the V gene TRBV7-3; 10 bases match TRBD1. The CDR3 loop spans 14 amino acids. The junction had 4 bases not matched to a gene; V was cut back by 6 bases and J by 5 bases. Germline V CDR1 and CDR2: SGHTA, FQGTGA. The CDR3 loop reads CASSRTGGDNEQFF. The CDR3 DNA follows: TGTGCCAGCAGTCGGACAGGGGGGGACAATGAGCAGTTCTTC.

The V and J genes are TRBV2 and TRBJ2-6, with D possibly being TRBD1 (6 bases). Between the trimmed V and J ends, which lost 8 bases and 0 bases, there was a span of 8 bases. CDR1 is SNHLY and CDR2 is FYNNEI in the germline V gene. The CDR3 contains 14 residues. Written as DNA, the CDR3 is TGTGCCAGCCTGGACAGCTCTGGGGCCAACGTCCTGACTTTC. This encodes CASLDSSGANVLTF. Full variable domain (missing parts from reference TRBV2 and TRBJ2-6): EPEVTQTPSHQVTQMGQEVILRCVPISNHLYFYWYRQILGQKVEFLVSFYNNEISEKSEIFDDQFSVERPDGSNFTLKIRSTKLEDSAMYFCASLDSSGANVLTFGAGSRLTVL.

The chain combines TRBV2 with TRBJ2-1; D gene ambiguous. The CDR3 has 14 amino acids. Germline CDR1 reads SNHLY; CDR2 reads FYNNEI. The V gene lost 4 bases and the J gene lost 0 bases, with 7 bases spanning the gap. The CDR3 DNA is TGTGCCAGCAGTGGGTCTTCCTCCTACAATGAGCAGTTCTTC. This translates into CASSGSSSYNEQFF.

CDR3 amino acids: CASSQRSSSSWADTQYF. DNA for the CDR3: TGTGCCAGCAGCCAAAGGTCGTCCTCTAGTTGGGCAGATACGCAGTATTTT. The chain joins TRBV7-8 to TRBJ2-3; D gene uncertain. Trimming removed 5 bases from V and 4 bases from J, with 22 bases in between. CDR3 size: 17 residues. Germline loops: CDR1 SGHVS, CDR2 FQNEAQ. Drawing the rest from reference TRBV7-8 and TRBJ2-3, the complete variable domain is GAGVSQSPRYKVAKRGQDVALRCDPISGHVSLFWYQQALGQGPEFLTYFQNEAQLDKSGLPSDRFFAERPEGSVSTLKIQRTQQEDSAVYLCASSQRSSSSWADTQYFGPGTRLTVL.

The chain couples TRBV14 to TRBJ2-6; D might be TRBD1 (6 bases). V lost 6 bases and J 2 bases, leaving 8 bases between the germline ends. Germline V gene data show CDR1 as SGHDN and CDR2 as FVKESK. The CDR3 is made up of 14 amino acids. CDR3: CASSAGAGANVLTF. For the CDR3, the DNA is TGTGCCAGCAGTGCAGGGGCTGGGGCCAACGTCCTGACTTTC.

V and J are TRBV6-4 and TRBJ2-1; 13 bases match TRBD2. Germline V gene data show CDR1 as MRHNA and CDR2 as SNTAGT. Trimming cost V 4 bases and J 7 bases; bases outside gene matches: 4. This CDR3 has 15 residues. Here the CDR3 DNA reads TGTGCCAGCAGTGCCATACTAGCGGGAGGGAATGAGCAGTTCTTC. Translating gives CASSAILAGGNEQFF.

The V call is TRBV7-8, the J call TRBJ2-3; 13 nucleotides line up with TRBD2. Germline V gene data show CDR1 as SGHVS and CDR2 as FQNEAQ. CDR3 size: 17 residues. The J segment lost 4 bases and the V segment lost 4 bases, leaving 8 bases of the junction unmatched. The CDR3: CASSSGTSGKAADTQYF. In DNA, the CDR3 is TGTGCCAGCAGCTCCGGGACTAGCGGGAAAGCGGCAGATACGCAGTATTTT.

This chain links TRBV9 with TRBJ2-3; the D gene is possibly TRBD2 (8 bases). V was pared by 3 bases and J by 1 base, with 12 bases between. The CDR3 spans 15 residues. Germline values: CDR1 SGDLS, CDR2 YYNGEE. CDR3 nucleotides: TGTGCCAGCAGCGATAGCGGGACAGGCACAGATACGCAGTATTTT. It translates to CASSDSGTGTDTQYF.

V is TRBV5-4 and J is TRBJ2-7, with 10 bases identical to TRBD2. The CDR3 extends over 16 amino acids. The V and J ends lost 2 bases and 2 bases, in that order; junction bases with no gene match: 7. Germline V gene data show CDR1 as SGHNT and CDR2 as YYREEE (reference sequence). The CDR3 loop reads CASSFDLAGEAYEQYF. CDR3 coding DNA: TGTGCCAGCAGCTTTGATCTAGCGGGAGAGGCCTACGAGCAGTACTTC.

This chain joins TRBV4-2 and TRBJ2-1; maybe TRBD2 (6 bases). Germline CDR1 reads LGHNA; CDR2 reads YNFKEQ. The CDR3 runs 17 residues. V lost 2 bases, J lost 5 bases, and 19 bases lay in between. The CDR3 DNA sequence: TGTGCCAGCAGCCAACAGGGTAGCGGTTCGCTTGACAATGAGCAGTTCTTC. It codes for CASSQQGSGSLDNEQFF.

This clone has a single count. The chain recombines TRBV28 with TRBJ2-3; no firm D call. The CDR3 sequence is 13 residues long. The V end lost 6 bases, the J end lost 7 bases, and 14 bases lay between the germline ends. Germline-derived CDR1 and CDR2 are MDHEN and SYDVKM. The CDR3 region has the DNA TGTGCCAGCAGCCGGCGTACTGCACATACGCAGTATTTT. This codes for CASSRRTAHTQYF.

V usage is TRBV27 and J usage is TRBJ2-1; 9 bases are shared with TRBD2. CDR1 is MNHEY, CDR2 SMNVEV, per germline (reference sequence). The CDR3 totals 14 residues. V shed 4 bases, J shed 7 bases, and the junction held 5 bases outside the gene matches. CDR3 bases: TGTGCCAGCAGTTGGGGTAGCGGGAGTAATGAGCAGTTCTTC. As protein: CASSWGSGSNEQFF.

The CDR3 bases are TGTGCCAGCAGCCAGCCTACCGGAACTCTCCGGGGGGAGCAGTACTTC. It yields the protein CASSQPTGTLRGEQYF. This chain joins TRBV5-6 and TRBJ2-7, with a weak D call TRBD2 (6 bases). The V end lost 4 bases, the J end lost 7 bases, and 24 bases lay between the germline ends. The CDR3 is 16 residues long. The V gene's germline CDR1 is SGHDT and CDR2 YYEEEE.

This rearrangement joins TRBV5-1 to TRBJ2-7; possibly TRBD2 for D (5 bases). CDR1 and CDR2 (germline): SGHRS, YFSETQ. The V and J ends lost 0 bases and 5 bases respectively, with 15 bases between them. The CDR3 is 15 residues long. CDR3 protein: CASSLGGSGVDEQYF. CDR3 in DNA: TGCGCCAGCAGCTTGGGCGGGTCCGGGGTGGACGAGCAGTACTTC.

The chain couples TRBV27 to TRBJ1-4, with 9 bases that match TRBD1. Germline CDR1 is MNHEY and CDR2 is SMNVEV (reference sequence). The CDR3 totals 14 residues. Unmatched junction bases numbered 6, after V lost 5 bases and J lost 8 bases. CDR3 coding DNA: TGTGCCAGCAGTCCACAGGGGGCGCGGGAAAAACTGTTTTTT. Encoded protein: CASSPQGAREKLFF.

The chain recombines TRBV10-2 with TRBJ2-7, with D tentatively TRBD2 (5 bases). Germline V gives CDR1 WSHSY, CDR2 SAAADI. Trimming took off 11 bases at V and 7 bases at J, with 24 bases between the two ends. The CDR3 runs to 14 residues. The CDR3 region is CAGSSAPPGREQYF. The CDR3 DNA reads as TGCGCCGGGAGTAGCGCCCCACCGGGGAGAGAGCAGTACTTC.

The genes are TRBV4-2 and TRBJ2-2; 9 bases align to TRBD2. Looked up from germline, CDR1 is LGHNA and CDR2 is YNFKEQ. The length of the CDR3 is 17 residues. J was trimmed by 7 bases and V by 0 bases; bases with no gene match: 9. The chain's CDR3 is CASSQDLLAGISGELFF. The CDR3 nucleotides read TGTGCCAGCAGCCAAGATCTCCTAGCGGGGATTAGCGGGGAGCTGTTTTTT.